The TCR beta chain under discussion was sequenced for a study of T cell repertoires in cytomegalovirus infection. TCRdb ran MiXCR on the reads and lists one entry per CDR3 protein. The data contain fewer than 350,000 distinct CDR3 sequences, around a tenth of them singletons. The V end was cut by 1 base, the J end by 8 bases, with 21 bases between. Germline CDR1 and CDR2: GTSNPN and SVGIG (reference sequence). The CDR3 has 16 amino acids. This clonotype was sampled from a human donor in good health (CMV status not recorded). Some clones in this sample may be carry-over from other donors' samples. The sequenced sample was PBMCs. The V and J genes are TRBV30 and TRBJ2-1; no clear D gene. CDR3 in amino acids: CAWSGPSVTNSYEQFF. The CDR3, as DNA: TGTGCCTGGAGTGGACCAAGTGTTACGAATTCTTATGAGCAGTTCTTC.